These T cell receptor beta chains were read from a single sample in a study of regulatory T cells in long-lasting Graves disease. TCRdb itself ran the multiplex PCR reads through MiXCR, one entry per CDR3 protein. The sample shows 350,000 to 500,000 distinct CDR3 sequences, 12% to 15% of them seen only once. Separately, the same data were catalogued under a study of T cells in Graves' hyperthyroidism and ophthalmopathy.

Here the sequenced sample was peripheral blood mononuclear cells (PBMCs), taken at new diagnosis, from a patient treated with antithyroid drugs. All receptors come from a woman aged 50 to 65 with Graves disease. Both conserved end residues are part of each CDR3. The D gene is left open where the match is weak. Expanded clones get a size class; other rows say once, few or many, or leave the size out.

-,TRBV5-5,many,TRBJ2-1,CASQVSGEGSYNEQFF,TGTGCCAGCCAGGTTTCGGGAGAGGGCTCCTACAATGAGCAGTTCTTC
TRBD1,TRBV5-4,many,TRBJ1-1,CASSWDRGAGTEAFF,TGTGCCAGCAGCTGGGACAGGGGTGCGGGCACTGAAGCTTTCTTT
-,TRBV28,-,TRBJ1-4,CASSFPLLEKLFF,TGTGCCAGCAGTTTCCCCCTCTTGGAAAAACTGTTTTTT
TRBD1,TRBV27,many,TRBJ1-3,CASSPNTGGSGNTIYF,TGTGCCAGCAGCCCTAATACAGGGGGCTCTGGAAACACCATATATTTT
TRBD1,TRBV11-2,many,TRBJ1-5,CASSLTGQGLQPQHF,TGTGCCAGCAGCCTAACGGGACAGGGGTTGCAGCCCCAGCATTTT
TRBD2,TRBV7-2,many,TRBJ2-2,CASRLAGGRNTGELFF,TGTGCCAGCAGACTAGCGGGAGGGAGAAACACCGGGGAGCTGTTTTTT
TRBD2,TRBV10-1,-,TRBJ2-1,CASSESGLAGGRRDEQFF,TGCGCCAGCAGTGAGTCCGGACTAGCGGGAGGACGCCGGGATGAGCAGTTCTTC
TRBD1,TRBV29-1,-,TRBJ1-4,CSVERGRNEKLFF,TGCAGCGTTGAGAGGGGGCGAAATGAAAAACTGTTTTTT
TRBD1,TRBV5-1,few,TRBJ1-2,CASSLGQGVNYGYTF,TGCGCCAGCAGCTTGGGACAGGGGGTAAACTATGGCTACACCTTC
TRBD2,TRBV29-1,few,TRBJ2-1,CSVVAGGAYNEQFF,TGCAGCGTTGTAGCGGGAGGCGCCTACAATGAGCAGTTCTTC
-,TRBV5-4,few,TRBJ2-2,CASSFLTGNTGELFF,TGTGCCAGCAGCTTTCTTACGGGGAACACCGGGGAGCTGTTTTTT
-,TRBV5-1,few,TRBJ2-3,CASSSQLADTQYF,TGCGCCAGCAGCAGCCAACTAGCAGATACGCAGTATTTT
-,TRBV9,-,TRBJ1-4,CASSVGRDEKLFF,TGTGCCAGCAGCGTCGGACGGGATGAAAAACTGTTTTTT
TRBD1,TRBV5-1,many,TRBJ2-1,CASSRAGTDSYNEQFF,TGCGCCAGCAGTCGGGCCGGGACAGACTCCTACAATGAGCAGTTCTTC
TRBD2,TRBV28,few,TRBJ2-3,CASRIGASGMGTDTQYF,TGTGCCAGCAGGATTGGCGCTAGCGGGATGGGTACAGATACGCAGTATTTT
-,TRBV11-1,many,TRBJ1-1,CASSQGLQFEAFF,TGTGCCAGCAGCCAGGGACTCCAGTTTGAAGCTTTCTTT
TRBD2,TRBV5-8,few,TRBJ2-1,CASSPPGLAGDGEQFF,TGTGCCAGCAGCCCACCGGGACTAGCGGGAGACGGTGAGCAGTTCTTC
-,TRBV5-4,few,TRBJ2-2,CASSPAGFPGELFF,TGTGCCAGCAGCCCGGCAGGGTTTCCCGGGGAGCTGTTTTTT
TRBD1,TRBV11-2,many,TRBJ1-1,CASSQGDRGTF,TGTGCCAGCAGCCAGGGGGACAGGGGAACATTT
-,TRBV29-1,many,TRBJ1-4,CSVGPLGEGEKLFF,TGCAGCGTTGGCCCCCTGGGGGAGGGGGAAAAACTGTTTTTT
-,TRBV3-1,many,TRBJ2-3,CASSQDLASEHHTDTQYF,TGTGCCAGCAGCCAAGATCTGGCTAGCGAACATCACACAGATACGCAGTATTTT
TRBD1,TRBV5-4,-,TRBJ1-1,CASSTQGARAFF,TGTGCCAGCAGCACACAGGGGGCGCGGGCTTTCTTT
-,TRBV7-2,-,TRBJ1-6,CASPPESRNSPLHF,TGTGCCAGCCCCCCCGAGTCGCGAAATTCACCCCTCCACTTT
TRBD1,TRBV7-8,-,TRBJ1-3,CASSSTGNWNTIYF,TGTGCCAGCAGCTCGACAGGGAATTGGAACACCATATATTTT
-,TRBV20-1,many,TRBJ2-1,CSATPMDEQFF,TGCAGTGCCACTCCAATGGATGAGCAGTTCTTC
-,TRBV5-5,many,TRBJ2-5,CASSLAERAETQYF,TGTGCCAGCAGCTTGGCCGAGAGGGCAGAGACCCAGTACTTC
TRBD2,TRBV20-1,many,TRBJ2-3,CSALTSGTVGDTQYF,TGCAGTGCCCTGACTAGCGGGACTGTTGGAGATACGCAGTATTTT
TRBD2,TRBV6-1,many,TRBJ2-3,CASSDLADTDTQYF,TGTGCCAGCAGTGACCTAGCGGACACAGATACGCAGTATTTT
-,TRBV7-2,few,TRBJ1-5,CASSLGPGYNQPQHF,TGTGCCAGCAGCTTAGGACCGGGCTACAATCAGCCCCAGCATTTT
-,TRBV6-4,-,TRBJ2-7,CASSTDISGQYF,TGTGCCAGCAGCACTGATATAAGCGGGCAGTACTTC
TRBD1,TRBV10-3,few,TRBJ1-2,CAISVSDRDYGYTF,TGTGCCATCAGTGTCTCGGACAGGGACTATGGCTACACCTTC
TRBD2,TRBV11-2,many,TRBJ2-5,CASSFQAAGTQETQYF,TGTGCCAGCAGCTTTCAAGCAGCGGGAACACAAGAGACCCAGTACTTC
TRBD1,TRBV28,many,TRBJ1-2,CASSLGTGTNYGYTF,TGTGCCAGCAGTTTGGGGACAGGGACTAACTATGGCTACACCTTC
TRBD2,TRBV7-3,many,TRBJ2-5,CASSPGLAGGLRETQYF,TGTGCCAGCAGCCCTGGACTAGCGGGAGGGTTAAGAGAGACCCAGTACTTC
TRBD1,TRBV7-6,-,TRBJ2-6,CASSPRGRGQGAGANVLTF,TGTGCCAGCAGCCCGCGGGGGCGAGGACAGGGGGCTGGGGCCAACGTCCTGACTTTC
-,TRBV6-1,few,TRBJ2-7,CASSPDRRDEQYF,TGTGCCAGCAGTCCAGACAGGCGGGACGAGCAGTACTTC
TRBD1,TRBV19,-,TRBJ2-7,CASSTHQGQGFYEQYF,TGTGCCAGTAGTACCCACCAGGGACAGGGTTTCTACGAGCAGTACTTC
-,TRBV28,many,TRBJ1-5,CASTVGYTYQPQHF,TGTGCCAGCACCGTCGGCTACACTTATCAGCCCCAGCATTTT
-,TRBV5-1,few,TRBJ1-6,CASSLRAAGANSPLHF,TGCGCCAGCAGCTTGCGGGCGGCAGGGGCTAATTCACCCCTCCACTTT
TRBD1,TRBV7-9,few,TRBJ2-2,CASSPTGGSTGELFF,TGTGCCAGCAGCCCCACAGGGGGCAGCACCGGGGAGCTGTTTTTT